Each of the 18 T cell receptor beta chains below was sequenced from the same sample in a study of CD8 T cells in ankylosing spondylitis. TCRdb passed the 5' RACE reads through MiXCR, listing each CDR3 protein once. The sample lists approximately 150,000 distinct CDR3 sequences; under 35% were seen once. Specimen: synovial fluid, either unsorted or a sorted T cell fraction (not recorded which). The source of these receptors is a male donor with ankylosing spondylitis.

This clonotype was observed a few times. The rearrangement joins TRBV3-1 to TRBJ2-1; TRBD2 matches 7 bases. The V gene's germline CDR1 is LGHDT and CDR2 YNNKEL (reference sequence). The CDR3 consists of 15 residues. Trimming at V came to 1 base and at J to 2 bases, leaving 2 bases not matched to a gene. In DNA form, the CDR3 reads TGTGCCAGCAGCCAAGCTAGCGGAGCCTACAATGAGCAGTTCTTC. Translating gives CASSQASGAYNEQFF.

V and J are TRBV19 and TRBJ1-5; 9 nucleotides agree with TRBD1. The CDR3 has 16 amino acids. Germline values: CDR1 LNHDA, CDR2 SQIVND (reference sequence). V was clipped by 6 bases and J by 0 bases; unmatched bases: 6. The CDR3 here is CASRQDRGYSNQPQHF. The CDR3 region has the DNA TGTGCCAGTAGACAGGACAGGGGATATAGCAATCAGCCCCAGCATTTT.

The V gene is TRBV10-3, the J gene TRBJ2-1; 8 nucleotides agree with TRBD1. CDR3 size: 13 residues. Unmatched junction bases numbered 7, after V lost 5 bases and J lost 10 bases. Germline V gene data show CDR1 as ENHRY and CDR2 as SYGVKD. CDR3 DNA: TGTGCCATCAGTCCATCCCGGGACAGGGAGCAGTTCTTC. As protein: CAISPSRDREQFF.

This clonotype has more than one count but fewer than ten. The CDR3 nucleotides read TGCAGTGCGCTGAGACCCTATGGCTACACCTTC. It translates to CSALRPYGYTF. The V gene is TRBV20-1, the J gene TRBJ1-2; D remains ambiguous. This CDR3 is built from 11 residues. Germline V gene lookup returns CDR1 DFQATT and CDR2 SNEGSKA (reference sequence). V shed 6 bases and J shed 4 bases, with 9 bases lying between them.

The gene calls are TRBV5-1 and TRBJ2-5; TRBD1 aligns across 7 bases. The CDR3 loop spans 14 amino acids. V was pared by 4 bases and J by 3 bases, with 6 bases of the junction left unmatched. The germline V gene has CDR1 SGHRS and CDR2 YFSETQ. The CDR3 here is CASSARDSKETQYF. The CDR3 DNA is TGCGCCAGCAGCGCCCGGGACAGTAAAGAGACCCAGTACTTC.

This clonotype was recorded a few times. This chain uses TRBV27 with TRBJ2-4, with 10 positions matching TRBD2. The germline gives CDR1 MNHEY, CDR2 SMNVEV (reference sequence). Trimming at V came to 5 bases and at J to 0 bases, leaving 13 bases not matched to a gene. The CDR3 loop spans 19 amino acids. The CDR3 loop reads CASSRLAGEGSIAKNIQYF. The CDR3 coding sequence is TGTGCCAGCAGTCGTCTAGCGGGAGAAGGCTCTATAGCCAAAAACATTCAGTACTTC.

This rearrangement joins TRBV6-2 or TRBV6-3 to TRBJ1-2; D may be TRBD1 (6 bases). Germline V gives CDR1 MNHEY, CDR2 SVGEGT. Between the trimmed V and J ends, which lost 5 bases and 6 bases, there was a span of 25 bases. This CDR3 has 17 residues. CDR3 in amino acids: CASSATGKAYETHGYTF. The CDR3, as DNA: TGTGCCAGCAGTGCCACAGGGAAGGCCTATGAGACGCATGGCTACACCTTC.

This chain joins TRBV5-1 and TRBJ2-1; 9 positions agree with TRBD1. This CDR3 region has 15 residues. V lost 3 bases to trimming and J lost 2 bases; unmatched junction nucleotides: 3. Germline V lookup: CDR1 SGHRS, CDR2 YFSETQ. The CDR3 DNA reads TGCGCCAGCAGCTCGGGACAGGGTCCCTACAATGAGCAGTTCTTC. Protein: CASSSGQGPYNEQFF.

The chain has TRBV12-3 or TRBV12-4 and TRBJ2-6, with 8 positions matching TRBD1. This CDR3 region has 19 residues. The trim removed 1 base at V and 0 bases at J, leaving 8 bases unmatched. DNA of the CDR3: TGTGCCAGCAGTTTAGGAGGGGACAGGATTTACTCTGGGGCCAACGTCCTGACTTTC. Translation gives CASSLGGDRIYSGANVLTF.

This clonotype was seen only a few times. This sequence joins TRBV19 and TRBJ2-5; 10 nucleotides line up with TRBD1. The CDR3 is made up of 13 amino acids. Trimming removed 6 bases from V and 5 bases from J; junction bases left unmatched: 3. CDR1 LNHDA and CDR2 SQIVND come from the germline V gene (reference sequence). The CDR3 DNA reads TGTGCCAGTAGGGGACAGGGGAGGGAGACCCAGTACTTC. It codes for CASRGQGRETQYF.

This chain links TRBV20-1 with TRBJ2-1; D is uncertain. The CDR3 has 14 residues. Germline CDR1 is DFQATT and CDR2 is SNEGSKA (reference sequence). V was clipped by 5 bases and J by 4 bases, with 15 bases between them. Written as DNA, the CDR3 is TGCAGTGCTCGCCTTTGGGGTGGATACAATGAGCAGTTCTTC. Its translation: CSARLWGGYNEQFF.

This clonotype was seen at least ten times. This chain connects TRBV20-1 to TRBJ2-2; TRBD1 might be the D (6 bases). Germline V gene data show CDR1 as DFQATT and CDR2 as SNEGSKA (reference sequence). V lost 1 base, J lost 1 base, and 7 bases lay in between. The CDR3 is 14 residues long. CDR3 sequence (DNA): TGCAGTGCTAGAGCCAGGGGGAACACCGGGGAGCTGTTTTTT. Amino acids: CSARARGNTGELFF.

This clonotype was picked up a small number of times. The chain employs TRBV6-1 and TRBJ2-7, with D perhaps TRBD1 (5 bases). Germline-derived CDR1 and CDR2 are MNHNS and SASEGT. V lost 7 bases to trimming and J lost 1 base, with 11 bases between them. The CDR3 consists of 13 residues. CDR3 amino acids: CASTRDSSYEQYF. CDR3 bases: TGTGCCAGCACTCGAGACAGTTCCTACGAGCAGTACTTC.

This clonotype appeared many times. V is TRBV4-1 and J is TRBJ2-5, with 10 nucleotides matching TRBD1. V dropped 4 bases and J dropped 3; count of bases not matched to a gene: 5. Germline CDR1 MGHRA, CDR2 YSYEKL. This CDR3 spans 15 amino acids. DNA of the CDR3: TGCGCCAGCAGCCCGCCGGGGACAGGGGAAGAGACCCAGTACTTC. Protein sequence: CASSPPGTGEETQYF.

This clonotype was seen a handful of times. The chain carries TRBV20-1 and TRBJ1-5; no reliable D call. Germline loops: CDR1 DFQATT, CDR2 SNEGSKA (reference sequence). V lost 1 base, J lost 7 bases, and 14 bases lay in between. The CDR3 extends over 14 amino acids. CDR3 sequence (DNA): TGCAGTGCTAGAGGATTAGGGATTGGACAGCCCCAGCATTTT. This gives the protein CSARGLGIGQPQHF.

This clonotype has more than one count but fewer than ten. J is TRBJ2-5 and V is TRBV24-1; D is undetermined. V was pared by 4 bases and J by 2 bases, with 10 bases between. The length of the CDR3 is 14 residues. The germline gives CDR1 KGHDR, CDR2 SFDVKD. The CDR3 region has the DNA TGTGCCACCAGTGACCGCAGATCTCAAGAGACCCAGTACTTC. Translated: CATSDRRSQETQYF.

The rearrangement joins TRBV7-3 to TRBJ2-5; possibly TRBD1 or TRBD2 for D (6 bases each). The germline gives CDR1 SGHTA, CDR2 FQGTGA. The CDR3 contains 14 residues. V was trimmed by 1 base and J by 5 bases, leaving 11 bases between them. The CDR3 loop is CASSLMGGTETQYF. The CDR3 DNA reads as TGTGCCAGCAGCTTAATGGGGGGCACGGAGACCCAGTACTTC.

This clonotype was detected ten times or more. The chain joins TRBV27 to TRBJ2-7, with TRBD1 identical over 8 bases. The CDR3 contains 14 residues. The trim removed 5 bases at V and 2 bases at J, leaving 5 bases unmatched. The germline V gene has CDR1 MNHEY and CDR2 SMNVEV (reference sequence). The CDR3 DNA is TGTGCCAGCAGTCTAACACAGGGGGCCTACGAGCAGTACTTC. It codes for CASSLTQGAYEQYF.